Given below is one T cell receptor beta chain in context. The antigen is undetermined. The CDR3 length is 15 residues. The V and J ends lost 4 bases and 2 bases, in that order; junction bases with no gene match: 4. The germline CDR1 and CDR2 sequences are SGHTA and FQGNSA. This sample is part of a study of EBV T-cell therapy then PD-1 blockade in nasopharyngeal carcinoma. Profiled with immunoSEQ multiplex PCR; TCRdb holds only in-frame clones, not every one. The sample records 15,000 or so clones, roughly 83% being singletons. Noted treatment: AdE1-LMPpoly-expanded autologous EBV-specific T-cell therapy followed by anti-PD-1 nivolumab.

The source is a man aged 35 to 55 with nasopharyngeal carcinoma. The sample was CD8+ T cells from blood, taken at day 0 from a patient whose treatment included autologous EBV-specific T cells and nivolumab. The chain carries TRBV7-2 and TRBJ2-1; TRBD2 agrees at 8 bases. The CDR3 sequence is CASSSRGGTYNEQFF. DNA of the CDR3: TGTGCCAGCAGCTCCCGGGGGGGCACCTACAATGAGCAGTTCTTC.